The clone carrying this T cell receptor (beta chain) occurred a few times. Its specificity is not known. The sample originates from a study of identical twins. Notes on the study in general: For out-of-frame alpha sequences shared by twins, low generation probability was in excess.

TCRdb analysed the 5' RACE reads with MiXCR anew, one entry per CDR3 protein. The repertoire holds just over 450,000 distinct CDR3 sequences, approximately 14% seen once, with about 0.52% in the top ten. The same specimen was also included in a second study, on yellow fever vaccine responses in identical twins.

The sequence derives from a woman aged 18-29 years in good health. Sequenced input: CD4+ T cells sorted from blood.

In DNA, the CDR3 is TGTGCCAGCAGCGACCTTGGGGGTCATCTTCAAGAGACCCAGTACTTC. The encoded protein is CASSDLGGHLQETQYF. This sequence joins TRBV7-9 and TRBJ2-5, with D perhaps given as TRBD1 or TRBD2 (5 bases each). Germline CDR1 reads SEHNR; CDR2 reads FQNEAQ (reference sequence). This CDR3 comprises 16 residues. The V gene lost 5 bases and the J gene lost 2 bases, with 18 bases spanning the gap.